This paragraph covers one TCR beta chain sequence. The target antigen is unknown. The germline gives CDR1 LGHNA, CDR2 YSLEER. Trimming took 0 bases from V and 2 from J, leaving 5 bases between them. This CDR3 has 14 residues. Here immunoSEQ multiplex PCR was the method, and the copy in TCRdb shows in-frame clones only, minus some. The sample lists more than 65,000 clones, around 94% occurring once. These data come from a study of OX40 agonist ivuxolimab in advanced cancers. Study at large: A history of anti-PD-1, anti-PD-L1 or anti-CTLA-4 therapy was acceptable, and over 35% had some. Three individuals attained partial responses, comprising one hepatocellular carcinoma case and two cutaneous melanoma cases. Study-level results: Compared with CD4+, CD8+ T cells on average had more expanded clones. Within 6 weeks, CD4+ and CD8+ blood T cells expanded clonally at 0.1 to 3.0 mg/kg.

The chain joins TRBV4-3 to TRBJ2-1; D gene unclear. This sequence originates from an adult with an advanced solid tumor such as melanoma, head and neck, liver or kidney cancer. The material sequenced was CD4+ or CD8+ T cells sorted from blood, taken in a trial of the OX40 agonist ivuxolimab. DNA of the CDR3: TGCGCCAGCAGCCAAGATGTCCCCTACAATGAGCAGTTCTTC. Its translation: CASSQDVPYNEQFF.